This section outlines one T cell receptor (beta chain) sequence together with its context. The sample belongs to a study of blood T cell repertoires in COVID-19. Study background: From the United States, Italy and Spain came samples of acute and convalescent COVID-19. The cDNA or gDNA used as material had been derived from T cells, B-cell-depleted T cells, or PBMCs.

Original processing notes: Estimation of nucleated cell counts relied on the amplification of reference gene primers. TCRdb's table, derived via immunoSEQ multiplex PCR, lists solely in-frame clones and lacks some. The DNA was the basis for D and trimming; V, J and clone size are from that table. There are about 110,000 clones in the sample; roughly 90% occur only once, and 4.5% to 5% lies in the top ten. The CDR3 runs 18 residues. V shed 0 bases and J shed 2 bases, with 17 bases lying between them. Germline V gene lookup returns CDR1 MNHEY and CDR2 SVGEGT. This TCR was sampled from a middle-aged man with active or convalescent COVID-19. This chain links TRBV6-2 or TRBV6-3 with TRBJ1-5, with D unclear. What was sequenced was peripheral blood. CDR3 in amino acids: CASSYSGVGPWGNQPQHF. The DNA for the CDR3 is TGTGCCAGCAGTTACTCGGGAGTCGGGCCGTGGGGCAATCAGCCCCAGCATTTT.